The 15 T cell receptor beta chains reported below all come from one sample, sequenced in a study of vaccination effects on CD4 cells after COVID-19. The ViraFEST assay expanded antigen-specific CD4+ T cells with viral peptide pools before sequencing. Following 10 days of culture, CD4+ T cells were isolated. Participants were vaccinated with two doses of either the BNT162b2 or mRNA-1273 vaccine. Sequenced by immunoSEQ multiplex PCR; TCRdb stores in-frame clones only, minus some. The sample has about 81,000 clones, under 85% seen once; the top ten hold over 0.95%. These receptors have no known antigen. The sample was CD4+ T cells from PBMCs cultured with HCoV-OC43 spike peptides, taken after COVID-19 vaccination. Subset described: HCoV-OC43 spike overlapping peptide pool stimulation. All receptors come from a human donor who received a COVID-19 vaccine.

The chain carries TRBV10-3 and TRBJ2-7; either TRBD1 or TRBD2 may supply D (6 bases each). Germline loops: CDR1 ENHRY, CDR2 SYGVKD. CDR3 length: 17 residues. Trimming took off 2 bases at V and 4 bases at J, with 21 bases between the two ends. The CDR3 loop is CAISEDFRAGDSYEQYV. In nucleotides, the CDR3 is TGTGCCATCAGTGAGGATTTTAGGGCAGGGGACTCGTACGAGCAGTACGTC.

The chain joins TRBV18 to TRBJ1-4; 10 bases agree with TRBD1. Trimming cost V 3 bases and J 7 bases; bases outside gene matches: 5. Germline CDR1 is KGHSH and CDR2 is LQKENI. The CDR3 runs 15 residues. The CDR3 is CASSPDRDRGEKLFF. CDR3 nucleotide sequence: TGTGCCAGCTCACCCGACCGGGACAGGGGTGAAAAACTGTTTTTT.

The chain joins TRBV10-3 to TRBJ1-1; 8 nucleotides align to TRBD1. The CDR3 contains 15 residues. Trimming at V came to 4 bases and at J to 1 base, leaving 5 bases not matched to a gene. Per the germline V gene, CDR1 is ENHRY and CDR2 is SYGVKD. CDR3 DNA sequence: TGTGCCATCAGTGCACCCGGGACAGGGAACACTGAAGCTTTCTTT. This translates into CAISAPGTGNTEAFF.

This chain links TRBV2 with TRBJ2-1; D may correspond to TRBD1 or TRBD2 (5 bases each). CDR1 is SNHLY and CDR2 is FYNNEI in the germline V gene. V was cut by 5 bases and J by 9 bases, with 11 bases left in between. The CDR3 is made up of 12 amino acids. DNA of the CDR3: TGTGCCAGCAGTTTTCGGGGCGGTGAGCAGTTCTTC. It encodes CASSFRGGEQFF.

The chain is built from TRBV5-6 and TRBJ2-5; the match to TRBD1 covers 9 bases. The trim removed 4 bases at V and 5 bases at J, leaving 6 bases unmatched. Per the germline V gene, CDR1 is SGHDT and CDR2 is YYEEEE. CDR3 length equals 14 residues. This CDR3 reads CASSLVDRGETQYF. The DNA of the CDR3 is TGTGCCAGCAGCCTAGTCGACAGGGGGGAGACCCAGTACTTC.

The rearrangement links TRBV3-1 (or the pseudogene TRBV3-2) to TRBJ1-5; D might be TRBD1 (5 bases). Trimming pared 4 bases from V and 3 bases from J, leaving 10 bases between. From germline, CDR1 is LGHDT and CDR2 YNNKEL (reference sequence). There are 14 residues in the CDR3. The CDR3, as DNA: TGTGCCAGCAGCCCACGGGGGAACAATCAGCCCCAGCATTTT. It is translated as CASSPRGNNQPQHF.

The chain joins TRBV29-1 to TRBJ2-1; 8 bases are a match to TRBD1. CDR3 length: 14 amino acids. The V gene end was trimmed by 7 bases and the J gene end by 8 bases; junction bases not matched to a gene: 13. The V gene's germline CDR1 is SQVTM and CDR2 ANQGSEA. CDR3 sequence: CSASGQGASHEQFF. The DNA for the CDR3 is TGCAGCGCCTCGGGTCAGGGGGCCTCACATGAGCAGTTCTTC.

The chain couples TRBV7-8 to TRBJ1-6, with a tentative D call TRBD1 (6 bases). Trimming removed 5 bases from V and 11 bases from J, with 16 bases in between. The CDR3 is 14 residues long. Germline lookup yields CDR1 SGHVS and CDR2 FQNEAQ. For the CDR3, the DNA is TGTGCCAGCAGCCCCACGGGGGGCTCGGCACCCCTCCACTTT. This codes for CASSPTGGSAPLHF.

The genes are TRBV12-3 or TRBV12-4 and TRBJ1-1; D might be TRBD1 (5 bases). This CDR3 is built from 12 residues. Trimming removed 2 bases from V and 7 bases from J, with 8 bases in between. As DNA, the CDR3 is TGTGCCAGCAGTTTATGGGGGATTGAAGCTTTCTTT. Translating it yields CASSLWGIEAFF.

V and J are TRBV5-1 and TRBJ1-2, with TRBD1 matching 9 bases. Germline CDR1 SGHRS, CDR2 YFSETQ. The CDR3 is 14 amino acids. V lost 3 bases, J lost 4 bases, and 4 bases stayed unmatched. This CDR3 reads CASSSGQGSYGYTF. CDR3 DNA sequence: TGCGCCAGCAGCTCGGGACAGGGTAGCTATGGCTACACCTTC.

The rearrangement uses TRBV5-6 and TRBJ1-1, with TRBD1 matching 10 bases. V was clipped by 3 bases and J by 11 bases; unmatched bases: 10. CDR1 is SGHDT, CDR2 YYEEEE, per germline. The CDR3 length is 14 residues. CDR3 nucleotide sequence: TGTGCCAGCAGCTGGGGACAGGGGACCTTGGGGGCTTTCTTT. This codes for CASSWGQGTLGAFF.

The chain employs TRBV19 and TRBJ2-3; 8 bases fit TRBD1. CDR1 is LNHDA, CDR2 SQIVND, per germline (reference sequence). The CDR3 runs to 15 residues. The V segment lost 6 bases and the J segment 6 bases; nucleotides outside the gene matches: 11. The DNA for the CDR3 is TGTGCCAGTAGGCCACCGGGACAGGCGTCGGATACGCAGTATTTT. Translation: CASRPPGQASDTQYF.

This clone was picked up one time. CDR3 coding DNA: TGTGCCAGCAGTCAAACTAGCGGGGGGGCAGATACGCAGTATTTT. Its translation is CASSQTSGGADTQYF. The genes are TRBV9 and TRBJ2-3; 13 nucleotides align to TRBD2. With 5 bases clipped from V and 4 bases from J, the junction kept 4 bases outside the gene matches. Germline V lookup: CDR1 SGDLS, CDR2 YYNGEE. CDR3 length equals 15 residues.

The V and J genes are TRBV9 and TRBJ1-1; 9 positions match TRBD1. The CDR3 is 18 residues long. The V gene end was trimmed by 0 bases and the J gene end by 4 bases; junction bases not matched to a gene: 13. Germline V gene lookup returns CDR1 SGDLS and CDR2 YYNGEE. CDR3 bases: TGTGCCAGCAGCGTAGATGGGACAGGGTCGGCTAGGGCCACTGAAGCTTTCTTT. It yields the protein CASSVDGTGSARATEAFF.

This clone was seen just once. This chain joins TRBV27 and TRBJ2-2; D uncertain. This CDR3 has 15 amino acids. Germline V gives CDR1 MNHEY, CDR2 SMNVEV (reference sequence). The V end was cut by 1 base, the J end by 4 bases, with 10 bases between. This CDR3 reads CASSLFTSGTGELFF. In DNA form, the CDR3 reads TGTGCCAGCAGTTTATTTACTTCGGGCACCGGGGAGCTGTTTTTT.